The table lists the clone carrying this T cell receptor (beta chain) with many counts. Using two-round multiplex PCR, the authors amplified TCR beta CDR3 from genomic DNA. First-round PCR, the initial amplification, used primers specific to each TRBV and TRBJ gene. TCRdb recomputed calls from the multiplex PCR reads with MiXCR, one row per CDR3 protein. The sample shows around 14,000 distinct CDR3 sequences, less than 45% of them seen only once. Each of the patients had no lymph node involvement on CT and PET/CT and no prior chemotherapy, radiotherapy or other malignancies. At each of two time points, approximately 5.7 milliliters of venous blood were taken. Trimming took off 2 bases at V and 2 bases at J, with 18 bases between the two ends. Germline V lookup: CDR1 DFQATT, CDR2 SNEGSKA (reference sequence). CDR3 length equals 16 residues. The data originate from a study of prognosis after radiotherapy for stage I lung cancer. Study overall: Medically, all non-small cell lung cancer patients were deemed inoperable.

The TCR was taken from a donor over 45 with non-small cell lung cancer. The sequenced sample was PBMCs, obtained before or after stereotactic body radiation therapy (not recorded which). The chain employs TRBV20-1 and TRBJ1-2; TRBD1 is a possible D gene (5 bases). As DNA, the CDR3 is TGCAGTGCTAGAACCACACTCACTGGGGGGAACTATGGCTACACCTTC. Encoded protein: CSARTTLTGGNYGYTF.